This TCR beta chain was obtained from a study of T cell responses to AZD1222 COVID-19 vaccine. Whole-study context: Samples with a second dose at about 4 or about 12 weeks were pooled together. Overall study results and limits: Dominant at 160-218 and 743-854, vaccine-associated CD4 TCRs also spanned spike. Nearly half of the spike-specific TCRs reportedly recognize variant regions that carry no mutations. White British people made up most donors, females outnumbered males, and clonal diversity was possibly underestimated.

In regard to this clone: As yet, its antigen is unknown.

Sequencing was performed with immunoSEQ multiplex PCR; in TCRdb, only in-frame clones are kept and a portion is missing. The repertoire holds fewer than 150,000 clones, with under 95% as singletons. The material was peripheral blood, obtained on day 0 of AZD1222 vaccination. The receptor's source is an adult in good health.

The CDR3 spells CASSRLAGTYNEQFF. The CDR3 coding sequence is TGTGCCAGCAGTCGGCTAGCGGGGACCTACAATGAGCAGTTCTTC. V usage is TRBV6-4 and J usage is TRBJ2-1; 9 bases are a match to TRBD2. Germline CDR1 MRHNA, CDR2 SNTAGT. The V gene end was trimmed by 5 bases and the J gene end by 2 bases; junction bases not matched to a gene: 4. The CDR3 contains 15 residues.